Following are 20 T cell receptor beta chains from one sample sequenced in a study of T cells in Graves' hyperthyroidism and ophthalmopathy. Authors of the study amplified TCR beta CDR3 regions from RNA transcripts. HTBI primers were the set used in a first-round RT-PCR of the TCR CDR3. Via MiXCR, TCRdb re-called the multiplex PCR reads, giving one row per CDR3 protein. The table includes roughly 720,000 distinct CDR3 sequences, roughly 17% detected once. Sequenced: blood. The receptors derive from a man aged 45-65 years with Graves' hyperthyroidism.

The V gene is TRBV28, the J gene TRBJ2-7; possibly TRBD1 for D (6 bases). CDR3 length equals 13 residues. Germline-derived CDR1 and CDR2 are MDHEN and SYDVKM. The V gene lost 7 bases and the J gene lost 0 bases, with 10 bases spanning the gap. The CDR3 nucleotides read TGTGCCAGCATTGGGGGCTACTCCTACGAGCAGTACTTC. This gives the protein CASIGGYSYEQYF.

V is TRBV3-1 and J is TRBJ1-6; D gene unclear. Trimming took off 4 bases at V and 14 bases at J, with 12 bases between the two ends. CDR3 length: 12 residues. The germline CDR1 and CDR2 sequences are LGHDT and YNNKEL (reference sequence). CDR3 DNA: TGTGCCAGCAGCCCGCGACCCGGAACCCTCCACTTT. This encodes CASSPRPGTLHF. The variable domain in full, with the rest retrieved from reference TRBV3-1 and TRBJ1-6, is DTAVSQTPKYLVTQMGNDKSIKCEQNLGHDTMYWYKQDSKKFLKIMFSYNNKELIINETVPNRFSPKSPDKAHLNLHINSLELGDSAVYFCASSPRPGTLHFGNGTRLTVT.

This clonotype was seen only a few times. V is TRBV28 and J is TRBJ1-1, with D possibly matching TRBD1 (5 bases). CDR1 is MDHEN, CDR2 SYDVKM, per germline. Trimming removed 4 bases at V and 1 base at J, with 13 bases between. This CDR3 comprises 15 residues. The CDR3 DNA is TGTGCCAGCAGTTCCTCGGGACCGACGAACACTGAAGCTTTCTTT. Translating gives CASSSSGPTNTEAFF.

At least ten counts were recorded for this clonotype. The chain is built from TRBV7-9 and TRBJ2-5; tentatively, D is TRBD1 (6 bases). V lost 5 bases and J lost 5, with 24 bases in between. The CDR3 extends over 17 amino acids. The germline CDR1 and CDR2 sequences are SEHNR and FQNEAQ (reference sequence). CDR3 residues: CASSESSTQRGYETQYF. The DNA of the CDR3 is TGTGCCAGCAGCGAAAGCTCGACCCAAAGGGGGTATGAGACCCAGTACTTC.

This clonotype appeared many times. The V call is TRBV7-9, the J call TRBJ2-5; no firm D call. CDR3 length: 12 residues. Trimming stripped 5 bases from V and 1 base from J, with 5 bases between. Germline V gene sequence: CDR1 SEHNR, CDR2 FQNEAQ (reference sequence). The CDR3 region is CASSGIQETQYF. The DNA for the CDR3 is TGTGCCAGCAGCGGCATCCAAGAGACCCAGTACTTC. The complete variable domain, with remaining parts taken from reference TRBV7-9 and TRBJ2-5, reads DTGVSQNPRHKITKRGQNVTFRCDPISEHNRLYWYRQTLGQGPEFLTYFQNEAQLEKSRLLSDRFSAERPKGSFSTLEIQRTEQGDSAMYLCASSGIQETQYFGPGTRLLVL.

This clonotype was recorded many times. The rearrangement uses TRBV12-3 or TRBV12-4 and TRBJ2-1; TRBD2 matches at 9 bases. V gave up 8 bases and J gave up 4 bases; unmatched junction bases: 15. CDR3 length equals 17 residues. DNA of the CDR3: TGTGCCAGCGGGGACGGTAGCGGGGGATTGGGGTACAATGAGCAGTTCTTC. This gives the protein CASGDGSGGLGYNEQFF.

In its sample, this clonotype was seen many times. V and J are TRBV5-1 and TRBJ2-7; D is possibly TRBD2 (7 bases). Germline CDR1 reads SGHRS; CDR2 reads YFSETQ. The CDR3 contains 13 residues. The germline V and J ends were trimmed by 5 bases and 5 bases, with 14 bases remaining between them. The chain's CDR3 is CASRASGGHEQYF. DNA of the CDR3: TGCGCCAGCAGAGCATCGGGGGGCCACGAGCAGTACTTC.

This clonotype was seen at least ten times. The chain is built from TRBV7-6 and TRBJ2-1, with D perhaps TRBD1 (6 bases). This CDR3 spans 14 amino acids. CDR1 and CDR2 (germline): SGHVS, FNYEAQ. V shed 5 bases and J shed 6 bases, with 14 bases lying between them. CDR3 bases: TGTGCCAGCAGCAAACGACAGGCTCGCAATGAGCAGTTCTTC. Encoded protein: CASSKRQARNEQFF. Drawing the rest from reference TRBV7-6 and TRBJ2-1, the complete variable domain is GAGVSQSPRYKVTKRGQDVALRCDPISGHVSLYWYRQALGQGPEFLTYFNYEAQQDKSGLPNDRFSAERPEGSISTLTIQRTEQRDSAMYRCASSKRQARNEQFFGPGTRLTVL.

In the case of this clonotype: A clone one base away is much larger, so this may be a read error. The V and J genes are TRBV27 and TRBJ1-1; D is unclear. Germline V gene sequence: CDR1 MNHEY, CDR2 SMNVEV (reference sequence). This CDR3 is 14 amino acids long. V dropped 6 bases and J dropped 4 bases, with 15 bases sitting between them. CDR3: CASSKDTLGTEAFF. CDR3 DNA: TGTGCCAGCAGCAAGGATACCCTAGGCACTGAAGCTTTCTTT.

The CDR3 spells CASSLEQGALDEQFF. The CDR3 coding sequence is TGTGCCAGCAGTTTAGAGCAGGGGGCCTTAGATGAGCAGTTCTTC. The chain uses TRBV28 and TRBJ2-1, with 8 positions matching TRBD1. CDR3 length: 15 residues. Germline V gene sequence: CDR1 MDHEN, CDR2 SYDVKM. J gave up 8 bases and V 2 bases, and 8 bases lay outside the gene matches.

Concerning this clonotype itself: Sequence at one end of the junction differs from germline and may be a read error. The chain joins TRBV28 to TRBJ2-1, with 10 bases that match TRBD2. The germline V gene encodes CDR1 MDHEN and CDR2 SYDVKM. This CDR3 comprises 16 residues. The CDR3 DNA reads TGTGCCAGCAAATCTTGGCTAGCGGGAGTATACAAGGAGCAGTTCTTC. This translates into CASKSWLAGVYKEQFF.

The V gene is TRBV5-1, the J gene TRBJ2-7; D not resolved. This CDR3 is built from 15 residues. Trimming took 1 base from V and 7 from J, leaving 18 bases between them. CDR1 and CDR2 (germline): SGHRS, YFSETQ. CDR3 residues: CASSLLGLSPNEQYF. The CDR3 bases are TGCGCCAGCAGCTTGCTAGGATTATCTCCTAATGAGCAGTACTTC.

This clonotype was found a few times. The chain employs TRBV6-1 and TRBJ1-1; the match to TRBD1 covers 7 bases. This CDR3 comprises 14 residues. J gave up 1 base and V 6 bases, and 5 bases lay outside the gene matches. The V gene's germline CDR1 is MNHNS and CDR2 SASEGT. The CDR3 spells CASSYRGWNTEAFF. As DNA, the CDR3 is TGTGCCAGCAGCTACAGGGGATGGAACACTGAAGCTTTCTTT.

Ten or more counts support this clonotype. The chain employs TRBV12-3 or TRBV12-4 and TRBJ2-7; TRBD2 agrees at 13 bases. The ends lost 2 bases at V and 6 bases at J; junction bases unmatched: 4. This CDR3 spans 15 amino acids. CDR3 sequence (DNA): TGTGCCAGCAGTTTATTGGGACTAGCGGGACGCGAGCAGTACTTC. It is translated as CASSLLGLAGREQYF.

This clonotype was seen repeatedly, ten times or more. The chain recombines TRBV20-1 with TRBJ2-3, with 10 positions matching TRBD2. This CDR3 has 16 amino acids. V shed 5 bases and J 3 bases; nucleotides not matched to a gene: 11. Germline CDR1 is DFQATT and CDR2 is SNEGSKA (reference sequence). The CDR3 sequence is CSAAPLAGVETDTQYF. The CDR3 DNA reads TGCAGTGCTGCTCCTCTAGCGGGAGTCGAGACAGATACGCAGTATTTT.

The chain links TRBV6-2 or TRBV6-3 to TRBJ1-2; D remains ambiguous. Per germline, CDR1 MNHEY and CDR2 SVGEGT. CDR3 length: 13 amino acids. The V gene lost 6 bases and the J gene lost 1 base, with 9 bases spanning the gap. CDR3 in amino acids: CASSPPVNYGYTF. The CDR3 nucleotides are TGTGCCAGCAGCCCCCCGGTTAACTATGGCTACACCTTC.

For the CDR3, the DNA is TGTGCCAGCAGCCAAGAGAGGAGGGCTAATGAAAAACTGTTTTTT. Residues: CASSQERRANEKLFF. This rearrangement joins TRBV4-2 to TRBJ1-4, with D uncertain. The CDR3 totals 15 residues. Germline loops: CDR1 LGHNA, CDR2 YNFKEQ. V lost 0 bases to trimming and J lost 3 bases, with 8 bases between them.

As DNA, the CDR3 is TGTGCCAGCTCATCGCAGGGACAAGTACTCAACTATGGCTACACCTTC. Protein sequence: CASSSQGQVLNYGYTF. The chain uses TRBV27 and TRBJ1-2, with a tentative D call TRBD1 (6 bases). Germline CDR1 reads MNHEY; CDR2 reads SMNVEV (reference sequence). This CDR3 region has 16 residues. V was shortened by 8 bases and J by 2 bases, with 21 bases between the two germline ends.

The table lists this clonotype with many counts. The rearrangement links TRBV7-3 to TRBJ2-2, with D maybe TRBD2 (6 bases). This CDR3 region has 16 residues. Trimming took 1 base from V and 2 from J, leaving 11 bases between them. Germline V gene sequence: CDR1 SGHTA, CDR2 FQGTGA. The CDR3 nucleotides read TGTGCCAGCAGCTTAAACCCGGGACTTAACACCGGGGAGCTGTTTTTT. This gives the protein CASSLNPGLNTGELFF.

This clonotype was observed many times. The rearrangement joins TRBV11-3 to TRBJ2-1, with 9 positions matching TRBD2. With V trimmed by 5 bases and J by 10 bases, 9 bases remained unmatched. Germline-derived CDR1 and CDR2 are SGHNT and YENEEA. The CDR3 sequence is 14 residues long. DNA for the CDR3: TGTGCCAGCAGCCGCGGGAGGGGCAGTATCGAGCAGTTCTTC. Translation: CASSRGRGSIEQFF.